This T cell receptor (beta chain) was sequenced in a study of T cell responses to AZD1222 COVID-19 vaccine. Findings of the study overall: Reports indicate that nearly half of spike-specific TCRs are directed at unmutated variant regions. Spike was spanned by vaccine-associated CD4 TCRs, which were dominant at 160-218 and 743-854.

Germline V lookup: CDR1 SGHKS, CDR2 YYEKEE (reference sequence). The V and J ends lost 3 bases and 0 bases respectively, with 12 bases between them. The CDR3 length is 16 residues. The repertoire was sequenced with immunoSEQ multiplex PCR; TCRdb's copy has only in-frame clones and lacks some. The sample has roughly 180,000 clones; over 85% are singletons. Details on this clone: Its target is not known.

This TCR was sampled from an adult who received the MenACWY meningococcal vaccine as a control. The gene calls are TRBV5-5 and TRBJ1-4; D is perhaps TRBD1 (5 bases). Sequenced here: peripheral blood, sampled 28 days after the second dose of the MenACWY control vaccine. The CDR3 loop reads CASSSGWGSTNEKLFF. The CDR3 DNA reads TGTGCCAGCAGCTCTGGCTGGGGGTCAACTAATGAAAAACTGTTTTTT.